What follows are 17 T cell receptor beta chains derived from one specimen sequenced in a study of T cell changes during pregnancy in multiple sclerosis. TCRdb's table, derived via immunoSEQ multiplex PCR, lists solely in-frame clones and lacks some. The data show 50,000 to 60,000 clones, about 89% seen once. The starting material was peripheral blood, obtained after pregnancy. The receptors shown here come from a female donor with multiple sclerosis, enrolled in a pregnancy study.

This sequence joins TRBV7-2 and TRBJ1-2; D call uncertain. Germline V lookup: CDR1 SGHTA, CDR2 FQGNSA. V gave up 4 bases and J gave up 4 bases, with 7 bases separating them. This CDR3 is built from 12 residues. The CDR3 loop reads CASSSYTYGYTF. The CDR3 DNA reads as TGTGCCAGCAGCTCCTATACCTATGGCTACACCTTC.

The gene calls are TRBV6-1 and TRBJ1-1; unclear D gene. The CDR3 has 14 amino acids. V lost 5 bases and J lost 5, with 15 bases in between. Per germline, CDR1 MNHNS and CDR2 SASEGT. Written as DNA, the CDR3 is TGTGCCAGCAGTCCACTTATAAGCGGGACTGAAGCTTTCTTT. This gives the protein CASSPLISGTEAFF.

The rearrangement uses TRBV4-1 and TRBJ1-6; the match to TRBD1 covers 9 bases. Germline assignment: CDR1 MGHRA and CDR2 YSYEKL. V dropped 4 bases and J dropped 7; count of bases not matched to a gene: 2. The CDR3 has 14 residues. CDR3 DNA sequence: TGCGCCAGCAGCCGGGACAGGGAAAATTCACCCCTCCACTTT. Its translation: CASSRDRENSPLHF.

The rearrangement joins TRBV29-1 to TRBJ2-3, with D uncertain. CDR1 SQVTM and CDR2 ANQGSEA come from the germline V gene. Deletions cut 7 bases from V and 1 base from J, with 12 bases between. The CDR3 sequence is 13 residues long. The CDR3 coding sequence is TGCAGCGCCCAGCCAAGCGGCACAGATACGCAGTATTTT. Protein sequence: CSAQPSGTDTQYF.

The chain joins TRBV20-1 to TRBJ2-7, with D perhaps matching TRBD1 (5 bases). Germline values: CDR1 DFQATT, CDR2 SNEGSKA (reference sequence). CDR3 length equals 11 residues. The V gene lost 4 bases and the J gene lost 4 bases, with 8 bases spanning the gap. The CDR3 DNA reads TGCAGTGCTACCAGGGAATACGAGCAGTACTTC. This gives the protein CSATREYEQYF.

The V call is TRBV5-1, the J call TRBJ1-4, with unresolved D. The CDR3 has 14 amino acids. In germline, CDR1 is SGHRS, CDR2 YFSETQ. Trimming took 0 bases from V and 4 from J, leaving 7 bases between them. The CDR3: CASSLGAGNEKLFF. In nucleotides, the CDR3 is TGCGCCAGCAGCTTGGGGGCAGGTAATGAAAAACTGTTTTTT. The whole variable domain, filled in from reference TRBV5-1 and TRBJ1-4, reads KAGVTQTPRYLIKTRGQQVTLSCSPISGHRSVSWYQQTPGQGLQFLFEYFSETQRNKGNFPGRFSGRQFSNSRSEMNVSTLELGDSALYLCASSLGAGNEKLFFGSGTQLSVL.

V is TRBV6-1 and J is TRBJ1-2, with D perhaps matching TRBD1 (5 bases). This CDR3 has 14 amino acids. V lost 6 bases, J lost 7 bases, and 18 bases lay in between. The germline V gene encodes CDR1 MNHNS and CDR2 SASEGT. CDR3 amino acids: CASRDPGLRIGYTF. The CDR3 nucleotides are TGTGCCAGCAGAGATCCGGGACTCCGAATTGGCTACACCTTC.

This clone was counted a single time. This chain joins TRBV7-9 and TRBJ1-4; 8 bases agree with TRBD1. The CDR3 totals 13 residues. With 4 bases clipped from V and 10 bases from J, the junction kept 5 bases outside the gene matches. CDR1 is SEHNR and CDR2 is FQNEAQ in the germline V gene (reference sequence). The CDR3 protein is CASSSARGRKLFF. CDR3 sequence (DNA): TGTGCCAGCAGCTCGGCCAGGGGGCGAAAACTGTTTTTT. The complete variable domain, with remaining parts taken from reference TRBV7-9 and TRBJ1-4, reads DTGVSQNPRHKITKRGQNVTFRCDPISEHNRLYWYRQTLGQGPEFLTYFQNEAQLEKSRLLSDRFSAERPKGSFSTLEIQRTEQGDSAMYLCASSSARGRKLFFGSGTQLSVL.

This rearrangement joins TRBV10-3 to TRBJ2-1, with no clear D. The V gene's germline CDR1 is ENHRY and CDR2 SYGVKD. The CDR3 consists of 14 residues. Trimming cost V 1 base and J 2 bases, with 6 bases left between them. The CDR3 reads CAISELSPYNEQFF. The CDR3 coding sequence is TGTGCCATCAGTGAGTTATCCCCCTACAATGAGCAGTTCTTC.

The CDR3: CASSRRRLAGGQGEQFF. CDR3 in DNA: TGTGCCAGTAGTCGGAGGCGGCTAGCGGGGGGGCAAGGTGAGCAGTTCTTC. The J gene is TRBJ2-1, the V gene TRBV19, with 12 bases matching TRBD2. Germline V gene lookup returns CDR1 LNHDA and CDR2 SQIVND (reference sequence). The CDR3 is made up of 17 amino acids. V lost 5 bases to trimming and J lost 9 bases; unmatched junction nucleotides: 14.

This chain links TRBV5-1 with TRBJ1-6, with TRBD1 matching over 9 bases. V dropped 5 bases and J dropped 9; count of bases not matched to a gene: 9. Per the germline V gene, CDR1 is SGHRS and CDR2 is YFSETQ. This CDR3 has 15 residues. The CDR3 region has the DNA TGCGCCAGCAGGCCGGACAGGGGCAGTAGTTCACCCCTCCACTTT. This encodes CASRPDRGSSSPLHF.

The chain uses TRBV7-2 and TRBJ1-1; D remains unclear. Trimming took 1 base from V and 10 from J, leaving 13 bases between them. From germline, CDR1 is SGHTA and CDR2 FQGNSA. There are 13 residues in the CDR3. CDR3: CASSLGHLMAAFF. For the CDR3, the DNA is TGTGCCAGCAGCTTAGGACACCTGATGGCAGCTTTCTTT. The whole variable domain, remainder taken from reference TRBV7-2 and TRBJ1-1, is GAGVSQSPSNKVTEKGKDVELRCDPISGHTALYWYRQSLGQGLEFLIYFQGNSAPDKSGLPSDRFSAERTGGSVSTLTIQRTQQEDSAVYLCASSLGHLMAAFFGQGTRLTVV.

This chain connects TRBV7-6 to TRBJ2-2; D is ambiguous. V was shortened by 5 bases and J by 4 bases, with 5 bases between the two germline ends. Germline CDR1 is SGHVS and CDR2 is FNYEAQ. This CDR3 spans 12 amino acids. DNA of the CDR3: TGTGCCAGCAGCCCCCTCACCGGGGAGCTGTTTTTT. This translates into CASSPLTGELFF.

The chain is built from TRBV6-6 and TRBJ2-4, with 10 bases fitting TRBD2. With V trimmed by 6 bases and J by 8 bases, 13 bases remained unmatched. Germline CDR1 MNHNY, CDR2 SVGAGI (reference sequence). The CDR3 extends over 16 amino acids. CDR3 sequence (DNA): TGTGCCAGCAGACCCGGGACTAGCGAAACTCGGGACATTCAGTACTTC. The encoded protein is CASRPGTSETRDIQYF.

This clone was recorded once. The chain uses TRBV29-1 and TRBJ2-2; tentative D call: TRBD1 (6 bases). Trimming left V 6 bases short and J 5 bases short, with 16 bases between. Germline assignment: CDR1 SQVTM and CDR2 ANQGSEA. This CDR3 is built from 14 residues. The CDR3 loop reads CSVLGTSRTGELFF. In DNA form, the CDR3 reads TGCAGCGTCCTGGGGACATCAAGAACCGGGGAGCTGTTTTTT.

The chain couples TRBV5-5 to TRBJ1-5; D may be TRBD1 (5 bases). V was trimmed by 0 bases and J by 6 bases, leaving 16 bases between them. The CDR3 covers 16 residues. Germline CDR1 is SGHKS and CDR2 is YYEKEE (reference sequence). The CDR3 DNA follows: TGTGCCAGCAGCTTGGCCCCCAAGGGCGGGGGTCAGCCCCAGCATTTT. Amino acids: CASSLAPKGGGQPQHF.

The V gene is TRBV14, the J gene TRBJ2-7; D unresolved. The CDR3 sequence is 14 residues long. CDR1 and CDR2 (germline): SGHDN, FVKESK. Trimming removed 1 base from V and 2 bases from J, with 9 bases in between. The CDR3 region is CASSQAFPPYEQYF. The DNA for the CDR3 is TGTGCCAGCAGCCAAGCATTCCCCCCCTACGAGCAGTACTTC.